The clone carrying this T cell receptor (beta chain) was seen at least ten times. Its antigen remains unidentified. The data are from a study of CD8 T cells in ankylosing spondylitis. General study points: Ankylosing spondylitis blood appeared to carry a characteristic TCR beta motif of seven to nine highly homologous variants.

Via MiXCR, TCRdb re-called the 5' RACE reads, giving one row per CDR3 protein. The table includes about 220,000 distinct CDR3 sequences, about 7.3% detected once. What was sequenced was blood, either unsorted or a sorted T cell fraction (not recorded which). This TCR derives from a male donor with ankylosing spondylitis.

CDR3 region: CASAPVGTGGNEQFF. As DNA, the CDR3 is TGTGCCAGCGCCCCGGTGGGGACGGGGGGGAATGAGCAGTTCTTC. This sequence joins TRBV27 and TRBJ2-1; 8 bases align to TRBD2. Germline loops: CDR1 MNHEY, CDR2 SMNVEV (reference sequence). This CDR3 is 15 amino acids long. Germline trimming cut 8 bases from V and 7 bases from J; bases unmatched to any gene: 13.